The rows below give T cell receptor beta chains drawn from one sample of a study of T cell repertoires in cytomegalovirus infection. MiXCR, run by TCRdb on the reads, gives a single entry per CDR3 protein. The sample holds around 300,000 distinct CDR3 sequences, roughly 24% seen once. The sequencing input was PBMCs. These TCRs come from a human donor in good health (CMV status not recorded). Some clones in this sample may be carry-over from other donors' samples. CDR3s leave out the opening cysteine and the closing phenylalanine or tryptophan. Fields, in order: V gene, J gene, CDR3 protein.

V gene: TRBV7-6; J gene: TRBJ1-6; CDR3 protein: ASSLDPQPVSPLH
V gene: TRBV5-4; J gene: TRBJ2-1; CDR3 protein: ASSSGQGGEQF
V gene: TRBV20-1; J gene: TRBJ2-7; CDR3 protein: IQGGIAGTDAYEQY
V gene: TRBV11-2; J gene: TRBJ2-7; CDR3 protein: ASSFPGSRSYEQY
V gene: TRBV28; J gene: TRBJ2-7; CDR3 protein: ASSFSGRAYEQY
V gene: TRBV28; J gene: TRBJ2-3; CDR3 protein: ASSLTTGPDTQY
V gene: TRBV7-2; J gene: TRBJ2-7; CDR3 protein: ASSRGSSYEQY
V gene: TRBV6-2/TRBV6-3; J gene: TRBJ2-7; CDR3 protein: ASRNGRPLYEQY
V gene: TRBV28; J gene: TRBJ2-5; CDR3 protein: ASGVGEETQY
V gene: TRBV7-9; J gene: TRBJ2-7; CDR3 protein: ASSRTSGGASYEQY
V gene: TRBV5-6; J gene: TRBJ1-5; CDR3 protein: ASSPRREPHQPQH
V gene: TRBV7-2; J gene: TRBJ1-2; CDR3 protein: ASSFGTANYGYT
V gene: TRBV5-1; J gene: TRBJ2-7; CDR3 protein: ASSPGLAAAVSYEQY
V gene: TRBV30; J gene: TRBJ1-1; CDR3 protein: AWSNQQGPEAF
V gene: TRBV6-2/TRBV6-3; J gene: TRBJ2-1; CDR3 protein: ASSRPGPSYNEQF
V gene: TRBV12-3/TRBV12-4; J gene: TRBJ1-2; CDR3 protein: ASSLGGGGEGYT
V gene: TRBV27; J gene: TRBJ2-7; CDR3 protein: ASSLWRGFYEQY
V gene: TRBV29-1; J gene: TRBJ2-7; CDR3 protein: SVVSRGPNEQY
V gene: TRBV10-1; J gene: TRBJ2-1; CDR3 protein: ASSEGTTYNEQF
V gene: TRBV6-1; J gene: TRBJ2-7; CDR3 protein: ASSPPAGEAYEQY
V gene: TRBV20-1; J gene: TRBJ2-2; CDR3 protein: SAAGTTNSRELF
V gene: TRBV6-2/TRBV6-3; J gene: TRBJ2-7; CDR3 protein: ASSYSFGGTSSIHEQY
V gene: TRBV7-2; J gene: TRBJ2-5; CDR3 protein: ASSWDRSETQY
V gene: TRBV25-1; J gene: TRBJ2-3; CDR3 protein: ASSEGVWEGSGDTQY
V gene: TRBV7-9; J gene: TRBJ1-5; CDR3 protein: ASSRIGTNQPQH
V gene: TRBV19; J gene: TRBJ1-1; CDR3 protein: ASSIVGRGAF
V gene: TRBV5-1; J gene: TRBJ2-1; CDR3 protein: ASSLGGPLSYNEQF
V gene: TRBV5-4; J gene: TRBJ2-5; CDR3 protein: ASSLWGWETQY
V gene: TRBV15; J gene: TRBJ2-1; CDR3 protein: ATSRRPGQGVSEQF
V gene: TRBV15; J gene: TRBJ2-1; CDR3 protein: ATSPATYNEQF
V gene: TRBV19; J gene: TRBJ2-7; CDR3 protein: ASSPWTGRLGEQY
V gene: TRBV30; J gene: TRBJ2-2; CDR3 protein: AWGGRGQGTGELF
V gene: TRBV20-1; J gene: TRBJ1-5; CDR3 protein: SAQEAPVEPQH
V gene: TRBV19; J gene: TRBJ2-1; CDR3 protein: ASTKREGLPNEQF
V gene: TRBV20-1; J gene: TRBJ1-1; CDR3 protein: SARNPSNTEAF
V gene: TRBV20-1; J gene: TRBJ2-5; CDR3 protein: SARDLIETQY
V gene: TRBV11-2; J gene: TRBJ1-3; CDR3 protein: ASSAGTGGAGNTIY
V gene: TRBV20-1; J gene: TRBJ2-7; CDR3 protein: SATDGPYEQY
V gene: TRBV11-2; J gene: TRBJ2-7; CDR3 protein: ASSDVPGQSSYEQY
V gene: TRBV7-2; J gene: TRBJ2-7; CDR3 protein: ASSLQGAVDEQY
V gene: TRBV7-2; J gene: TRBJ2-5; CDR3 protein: ASGEVMETQY
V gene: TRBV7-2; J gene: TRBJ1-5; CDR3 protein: ASSLARGGHQPQH
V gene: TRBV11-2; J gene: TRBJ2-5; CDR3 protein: ASSYRETQY
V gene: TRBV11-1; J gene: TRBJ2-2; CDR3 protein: ASSFTSGGTGELF
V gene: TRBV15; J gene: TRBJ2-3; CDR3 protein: ATSKMTSPITDTQY
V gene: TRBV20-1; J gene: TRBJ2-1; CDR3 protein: SASRQFNEQF
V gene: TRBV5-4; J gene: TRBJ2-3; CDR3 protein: ASSSERGRTDTQY
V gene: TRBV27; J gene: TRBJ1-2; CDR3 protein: ASSPAEGYYGYT
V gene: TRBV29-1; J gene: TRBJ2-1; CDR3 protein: SGGQGEQF
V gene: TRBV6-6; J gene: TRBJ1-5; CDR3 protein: ASSYPQSTSNQPQH
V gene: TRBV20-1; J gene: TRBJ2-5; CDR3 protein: SATSGSLKETQY
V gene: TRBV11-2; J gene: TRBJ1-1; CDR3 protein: ASSSTQGIGAF
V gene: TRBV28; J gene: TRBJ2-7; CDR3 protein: ASSLRGGSYEQY
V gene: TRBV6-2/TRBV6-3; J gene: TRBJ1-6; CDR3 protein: ASSDWTGRSPLH
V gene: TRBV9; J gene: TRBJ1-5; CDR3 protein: ASSVGATQGSQPQH
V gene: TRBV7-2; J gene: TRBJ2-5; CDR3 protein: ASSRDGGGGETQY
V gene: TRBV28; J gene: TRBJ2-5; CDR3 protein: ASSFPGGSGETQY
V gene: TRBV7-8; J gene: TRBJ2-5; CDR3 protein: ASTNRDLKSLRQETQY
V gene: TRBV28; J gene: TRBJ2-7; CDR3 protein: ASSPLVGEQY
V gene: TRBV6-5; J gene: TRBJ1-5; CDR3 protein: ASSYAGNQPQH